This entry concerns a single T cell receptor beta chain. What antigen it recognizes has not been identified. Within one base of it there is no much larger clone, and no base qualities were kept. The sample originates from a study of shared clonotypes between healthy human individuals (dated by TCRdb to about 2020). Background on the whole study: The cohort comprised two women and three men aged 18 to 49 years. To estimate repertoire size and how much clonotype sharing occurs between individuals, the study deeply sequenced the blood TCR repertoires of about 5 healthy adults. To increase sequencing depth and limit assay-specific biases, TCR repertoire library preparation and sequencing were carried out by different laboratories using diverse techniques. Per donor, leukapheresis produced somewhere between about 0.8 and 9 billion PBMCs. On the study overall, not on this receptor specifically: Because the study included a small number of donors, the genetic and exposure-history diversity represented was limited. Pairwise subsampling led to the expectation that sequencing depth would affect the degree of clonotype sharing among donors. Sampling was limited to blood, and TCR repertoires in tissue likely differ from TCR repertoires in blood.

Using the deep immunoSEQ assay, multiplex PCR amplified TCR CDR3 regions from genomic DNA. Genomic DNA extracted from each cell subset was distributed evenly over all wells of several immunoSEQ 96-well plates, and each plate served as one replicate. For unsorted PBMC, each replicate PCR was loaded with 300 to 350 ng genomic DNA, equivalent to 25,000 to 35,000 T cell genomes. Unsorted PBMC genomic DNA was sequenced across ten immunoSEQ deep assay plates. Purified libraries were quantified with a Qubit 3.0 fluorometer, sized on a Bioanalyzer 2100, and re-quantified with the KAPA Library Quantification kit. A separate single-read 150-cycle Illumina NextSeq 550 flow cell was used to sequence each immunoSEQ 96-well plate. The study's processing was this. Because only junctional sequences without quality scores were contained in the immunoSEQ output, filtering matching that applied to full-length reads could not be performed. Sequences were annotated with PyIR, a Python wrapper for IgBLAST v1.9, and V/J genes and CDR3 were assigned using IMGT germline references. Reads were filtered out if the reads had weak V/J assignments (E-value above 1e-6), no CDR3, stop codons, out-of-frame junctions, or ambiguous translated residues. V3J clonotypes were defined as sequences sharing the same inferred V gene, J gene, and CDR3 amino acid sequence. Percentage overlap between repertoires was calculated by dividing the number of shared unique clonotypes by the size of the smaller repertoire. Repertoire richness was assessed with RTK rarefaction, the Chao1 estimator, and Recon v2.1 estimates of unobserved clonotypes. TCRdb provides this immuneACCESS table in a form limited to in-frame rearrangements. Some clones are lacking; in checked studies, under half of them reflect an unresolved V gene, and why the rest are absent is not known. Clonal size and the V and J genes are those of that table, whereas D and trimming came from the DNA. The sample data list 400,000 to 500,000 clones, and 65% to 80% of these were observed just once. The top ten clones comprise 9.5% to 15% of the sample.

The donors were healthy, HIV-negative adults with no recently reported acute infections or vaccinations. Every donor was a Caucasian adult residing in Nashville, Tennessee, USA. For unsorted samples, roughly 91 million PBMCs were counted, and genomic DNA was extracted using the QIAamp DNA Blood Mini kit. Blood was collected by leukapheresis, and PBMCs were isolated by Ficoll-Histopaque density gradient centrifugation and then cryopreserved in liquid nitrogen vapor phase. CDR1 and CDR2 were assigned from the germline V gene as KGHSH and LQKENI. Spanning cysteine to phenylalanine, the CDR3 consists of 15 amino acids. CDR3 DNA only is kept here, 45 bases in frame from base 1. V loses 4 bases, J loses 8 bases, and the germline ends lie 20 bases apart.

Source material: PBMCs. This clonotype was obtained from a woman in her forties in good health. Some clones in this sample may be carry-over from other donors' samples. Recombination connected TRBV18 to TRBJ1-2, and perhaps TRBD1 as D gene, on 5 matching bases. The CDR3 region: CASSRGRAGGEGYTF. The nucleotides read TGTGCCAGCTCACGTGGCAGGGCCGGTGGCGAGGGCTACACCTTC.